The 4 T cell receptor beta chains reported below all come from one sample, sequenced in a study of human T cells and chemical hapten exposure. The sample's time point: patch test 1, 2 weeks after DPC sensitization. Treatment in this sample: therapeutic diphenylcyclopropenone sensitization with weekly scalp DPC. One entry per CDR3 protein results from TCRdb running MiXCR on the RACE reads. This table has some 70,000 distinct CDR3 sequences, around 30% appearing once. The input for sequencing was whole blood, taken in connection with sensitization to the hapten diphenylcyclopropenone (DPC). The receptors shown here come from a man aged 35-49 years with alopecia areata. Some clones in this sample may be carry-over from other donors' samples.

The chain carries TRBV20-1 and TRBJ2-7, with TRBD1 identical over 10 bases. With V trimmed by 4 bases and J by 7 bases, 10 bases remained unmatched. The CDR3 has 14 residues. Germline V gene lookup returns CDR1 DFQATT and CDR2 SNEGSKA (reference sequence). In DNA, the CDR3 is TGCAGTGCTACGACAGGGGGCGCCCCTAGGGAGCAGTACTTC. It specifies CSATTGGAPREQYF.

CDR3 bases: TGTGCCAAGTCCACAGGGGAGGTCGAGCAGTACTTC. The encoded protein is CAKSTGEVEQYF. The rearrangement uses TRBV7-9 and TRBJ2-7, with D possibly being TRBD1 (7 bases). The V end was cut by 10 bases, the J end by 6 bases, with 16 bases between. The CDR3 contains 12 residues. Germline assignment: CDR1 SEHNR and CDR2 FQNEAQ (reference sequence).

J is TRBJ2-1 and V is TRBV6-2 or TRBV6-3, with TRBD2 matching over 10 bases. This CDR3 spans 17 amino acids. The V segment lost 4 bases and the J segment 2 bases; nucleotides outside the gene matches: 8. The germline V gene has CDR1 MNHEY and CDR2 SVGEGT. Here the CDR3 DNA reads TGTGCCAGCAGTTTAGCTAGCGGGAGTATCACCTACAATGAGCAGTTCTTC. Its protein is CASSLASGSITYNEQFF.

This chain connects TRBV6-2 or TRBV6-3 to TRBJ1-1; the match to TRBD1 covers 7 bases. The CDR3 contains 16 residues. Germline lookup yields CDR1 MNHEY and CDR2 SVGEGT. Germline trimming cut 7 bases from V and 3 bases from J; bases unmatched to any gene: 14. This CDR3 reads CASITQLGTADTEAFF. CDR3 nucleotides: TGTGCCAGCATAACGCAACTGGGGACAGCCGACACTGAAGCTTTCTTT.